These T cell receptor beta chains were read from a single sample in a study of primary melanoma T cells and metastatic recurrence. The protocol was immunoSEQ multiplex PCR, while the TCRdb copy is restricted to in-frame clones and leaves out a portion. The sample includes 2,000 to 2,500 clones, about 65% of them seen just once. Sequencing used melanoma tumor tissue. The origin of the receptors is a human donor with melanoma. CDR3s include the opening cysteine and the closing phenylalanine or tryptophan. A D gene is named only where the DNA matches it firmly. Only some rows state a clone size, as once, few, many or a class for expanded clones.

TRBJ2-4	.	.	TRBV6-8	CASRSPSGDIQYF	TGTGCCAGCAGGTCCCCCTCCGGGGACATTCAGTACTTC
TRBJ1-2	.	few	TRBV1	CASSQEVISPGAGF	TGCGCCAGCAGCCAAGAAGTTATAAGTCCAGGAGCTGGCTTC
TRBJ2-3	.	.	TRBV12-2	CATRDGELTDTQYF	TGTGCCACGCGGGACGGGGAACTCACAGATACGCAGTATTTT
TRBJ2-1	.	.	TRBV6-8	CASSTDDPDEQFF	TGTGCCAGCAGCACCGATGACCCGGATGAGCAGTTCTTC
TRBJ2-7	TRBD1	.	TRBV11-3	CASSPMGQGLDEQYF	TGTGCCAGCAGCCCGATGGGACAGGGGTTGGACGAGCAGTACTTC
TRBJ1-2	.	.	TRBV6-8	CASGDWVEIGYTF	TGTGCCAGCGGAGATTGGGTGGAAATTGGCTACACCTTC
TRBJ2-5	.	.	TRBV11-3	CASSLNTAVSETQYF	TGTGCCAGCAGCTTAAACACGGCGGTGAGCGAGACCCAGTACTTC
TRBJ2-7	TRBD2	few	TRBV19	CASSKSGSSYEQYF	TGTGCCAGTAGTAAAAGCGGGAGTTCTTACGAGCAGTACTTC
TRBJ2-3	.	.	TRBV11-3	CASSLGAQGFPDTDTQYF	TGTGCCAGCAGCTTAGGGGCGCAGGGGTTCCCAGACACAGATACGCAATATTTT
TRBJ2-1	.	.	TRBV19	CASSIDWGQGQDEQFF	TGTGCCAGTAGTATAGATTGGGGACAAGGTCAGGATGAGCAGTTCTTC
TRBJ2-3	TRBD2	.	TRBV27	CASSLTSGTDTQYF	TGTGCCAGCAGTTTAACTAGCGGGACTGATACGCAGTATTTT
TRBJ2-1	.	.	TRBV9	CASSEGGYGDEQFF	TGTGCCAGCTCGGAGGGTGGTTACGGGGATGAGCAGTTCTTC
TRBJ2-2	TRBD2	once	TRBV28	CASSLWRLAGGPGELFF	TGTGCCAGCAGTTTATGGCGACTAGCGGGAGGGCCCGGGGAGCTGTTTTTT
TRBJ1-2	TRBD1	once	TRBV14	CASRVKGAHYGYTF	TGTGCCAGCCGGGTTAAGGGGGCACACTATGGCTACACCTTC
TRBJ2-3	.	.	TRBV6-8	CASSYRGNTDTQYF	TGTGCCAGCAGTTACAGGGGGAACACAGATACGCAGTATTTT
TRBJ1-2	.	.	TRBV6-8	CASSPGQNYGYTF	TGTGCCAGCAGCCCCGGACAGAACTATGGCTACACCTTC
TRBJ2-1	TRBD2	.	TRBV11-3	CASSPTSGSRRGNEQFF	TGTGCCAGCAGCCCCACTAGCGGGTCACGTAGGGGCAATGAGCAGTTCTTC
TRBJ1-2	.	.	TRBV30	CAWSVVGVGYGYTF	TGTGCCTGGAGTGTAGTGGGGGTCGGCTATGGCTACACCTTC
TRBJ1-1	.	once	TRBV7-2	CASSLGYGGEAFF	TGTGCCAGCAGCTTAGGTTACGGCGGTGAAGCTTTCTTT
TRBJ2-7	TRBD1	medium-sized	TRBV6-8	CASSSFPGTVFSYEQYF	TGTGCCAGCAGTTCTTTCCCCGGGACAGTATTCTCCTACGAGCAGTACTTC
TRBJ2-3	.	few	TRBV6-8	CASRDGAFPDTQYF	TGTGCCAGCAGAGATGGGGCGTTCCCAGATACGCAGTATTTT
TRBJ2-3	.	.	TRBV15	CATSRTGTSTDTQYF	TGTGCCACCAGCAGGACGGGGACTAGCACAGATACGCAGTATTTT
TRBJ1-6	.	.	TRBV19	CASSKEKVGQTYNSPLHF	TGTGCCAGTAGTAAGGAAAAGGTCGGACAGACTTATAATTCACCCCTCCACTTT
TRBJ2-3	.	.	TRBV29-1	CSVARGGTSTDTQYF	TGCAGCGTCGCGCGGGGCGGGACTAGCACAGATACGCAGTATTTT
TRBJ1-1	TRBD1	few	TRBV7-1	CASSSRQGLDAFF	TGTGCCAGCAGCTCAAGACAGGGACTCGACGCTTTCTTT
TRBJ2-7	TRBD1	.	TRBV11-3	CASSSHGTASYEQYF	TGTGCCAGCAGTTCTCACGGGACAGCCTCCTACGAGCAGTACTTC
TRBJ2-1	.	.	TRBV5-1	CASSLVTGYNEQFF	TGCGCCAGCAGCTTGGTCACAGGTTACAATGAGCAGTTCTTC
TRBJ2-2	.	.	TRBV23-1	CASSPLNTGELFF	TGCGCCAGCAGCCCTTTGAACACCGGGGAGCTGTTTTTT
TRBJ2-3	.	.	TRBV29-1	CSVVLLTDTQYF	TGCAGCGTTGTACTGCTAACAGATACGCAGTATTTT
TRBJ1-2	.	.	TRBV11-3	CASSLVGTTYGYTF	TGTGCCAGCAGCTTAGTGGGCACCACCTATGGCTACACCTTC
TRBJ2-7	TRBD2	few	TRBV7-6	CASSLTAGGSEQYF	TGTGCCAGCAGCTTAACAGCGGGAGGGTCCGAGCAGTACTTC